The 18 T cell receptor beta chains below all came from one sample that was sequenced in a study of blood T cell repertoires in COVID-19. Measured with immunoSEQ multiplex PCR; TCRdb has only the in-frame clones, and not every one. In the table there are about 210,000 clones, about 88% of which are singletons. The sequenced sample consisted of peripheral blood. These TCRs come from a man aged 65 to 85 with acute or convalescent COVID-19.

This chain uses TRBV27 with TRBJ1-5; 7 bases are a match to TRBD1. The germline V gene has CDR1 MNHEY and CDR2 SMNVEV (reference sequence). The CDR3 runs 15 residues. V lost 4 bases to trimming and J lost 11 bases; unmatched junction nucleotides: 14. CDR3 loop: CASSSRHRGAGAQHF. The CDR3 DNA reads TGTGCCAGCAGTTCAAGGCACAGGGGTGCAGGGGCCCAGCATTTT.

The rearrangement links TRBV29-1 to TRBJ2-1; 9 bases line up with TRBD2. The germline gives CDR1 SQVTM, CDR2 ANQGSEA. V dropped 4 bases and J dropped 6; count of bases not matched to a gene: 1. CDR3 length: 12 amino acids. The CDR3: CSVGLAANEQFF. The CDR3 DNA reads as TGCAGCGTTGGACTAGCGGCCAATGAGCAGTTCTTC.

This clone was detected once. J is TRBJ2-7 and V is TRBV27, with D unclear. The CDR3 runs to 13 residues. With 3 bases removed from V and 7 bases from J, the gap between germline ends came to 13 bases. Per the germline V gene, CDR1 is MNHEY and CDR2 is SMNVEV (reference sequence). DNA for the CDR3: TGTGCCAGCAGTTTGACCGGAGCTGGAGAGCAGTACTTC. As protein: CASSLTGAGEQYF.

The rearrangement uses TRBV9 and TRBJ2-7; D is perhaps TRBD1 (6 bases). CDR1 and CDR2 from the germline V gene are SGDLS and YYNGEE. The CDR3 has 14 amino acids. Trimming cost V 0 bases and J 3 bases, with 10 bases left between them. The CDR3 reads CASSVGAGVYEQYF. CDR3 sequence (DNA): TGTGCCAGCAGCGTAGGGGCAGGGGTCTACGAGCAGTACTTC.

This chain joins TRBV5-1 and TRBJ2-2, with 10 bases lining up with TRBD1. Trimming removed 1 base from V and 7 bases from J; junction bases left unmatched: 4. The germline CDR1 and CDR2 sequences are SGHRS and YFSETQ. This CDR3 is built from 15 residues. CDR3 residues: CASSLRQGAGGELFF. CDR3 sequence (DNA): TGCGCCAGCAGCTTGCGACAGGGGGCAGGCGGGGAGCTGTTTTTT.

The V and J genes are TRBV7-9 and TRBJ1-4; D is uncertain. The germline V gene encodes CDR1 SEHNR and CDR2 FQNEAQ (reference sequence). The CDR3 contains 16 residues. Trimming pared 0 bases from V and 4 bases from J, leaving 12 bases between. In DNA, the CDR3 is TGTGCCAGCAGCTTAGCCGAGGCGGGGTATAATGAAAAACTGTTTTTT. This sequence encodes CASSLAEAGYNEKLFF. Full variable domain (rest looked up from reference TRBV7-9 and TRBJ1-4): DTGVSQNPRHKITKRGQNVTFRCDPISEHNRLYWYRQTLGQGPEFLTYFQNEAQLEKSRLLSDRFSAERPKGSFSTLEIQRTEQGDSAMYLCASSLAEAGYNEKLFFGSGTQLSVL.

This clone was recorded only once. The CDR3 here is CASSSTGFDSNQPQHF. CDR3 DNA: TGTGCCAGCAGTTCTACAGGGTTCGATAGCAATCAGCCCCAGCATTTT. This sequence joins TRBV27 and TRBJ1-5; D possibly corresponds to TRBD1 (6 bases). V shed 4 bases and J shed 0 bases, with 13 bases lying between them. Per germline, CDR1 MNHEY and CDR2 SMNVEV (reference sequence). This CDR3 has 16 residues.

In the case of this clone: This CDR3 is also generated by other DNA sequences in the sample. The chain carries TRBV5-4 and TRBJ1-1; TRBD1 agrees at 8 bases. Germline CDR1 and CDR2: SGHNT and YYREEE (reference sequence). The V and J ends lost 3 bases and 5 bases, in that order; junction bases with no gene match: 6. This CDR3 is 14 amino acids long. The CDR3 protein is CASSSGQGSTEAFF. In DNA form, the CDR3 reads TGTGCCAGCAGCTCCGGACAGGGAAGTACTGAAGCTTTCTTT.

This rearrangement joins TRBV18 to TRBJ2-1; 12 bases fit TRBD2. This CDR3 is 16 amino acids long. Per the germline V gene, CDR1 is KGHSH and CDR2 is LQKENI. Trimming cost V 2 bases and J 7 bases; bases outside gene matches: 6. The CDR3 coding sequence is TGTGCCAGCTCACCATTTAAGACTAGCGGGAGTAATGAGCAGTTCTTC. Amino acid sequence: CASSPFKTSGSNEQFF.

The rearrangement uses TRBV15 and TRBJ1-3; D might be TRBD1 (5 bases). This CDR3 spans 16 amino acids. V lost 0 bases and J lost 4, with 13 bases in between. The germline V gene has CDR1 LNHNV and CDR2 YYDKDF (reference sequence). This CDR3 is CATSRDQVGGGNTIYF. Here the CDR3 DNA reads TGTGCCACCAGCAGAGATCAGGTGGGGGGAGGAAACACCATATATTTT.

The J gene is TRBJ1-2, the V gene TRBV4-2; 8 bases line up with TRBD1. The V and J ends lost 2 bases and 4 bases, in that order; junction bases with no gene match: 9. In germline, CDR1 is LGHNA, CDR2 YNFKEQ. This CDR3 has 16 residues. The CDR3 here is CASSQTGSGGSYGYTF. DNA of the CDR3: TGTGCCAGCAGCCAAACAGGGTCAGGGGGCAGCTATGGCTACACCTTC.

The V gene is TRBV6-6, the J gene TRBJ2-2; 8 bases fit TRBD2. This CDR3 contains 16 residues. The V gene end was trimmed by 2 bases and the J gene end by 2 bases; junction bases not matched to a gene: 4. Germline V gene data show CDR1 as MNHNY and CDR2 as SVGAGI (reference sequence). CDR3 protein: CASSYMSGSNTGELFF. Here the CDR3 DNA reads TGTGCCAGCAGTTACATGAGCGGGAGTAACACCGGGGAGCTGTTTTTT.

The genes are TRBV12-3 or TRBV12-4 and TRBJ2-7, with D uncertain. This CDR3 comprises 12 residues. Deletions cut 3 bases from V and 3 bases from J, with 6 bases between. DNA for the CDR3: TGTGCCAGCAGTTTTTCTGTCTACGAGCAGTACTTC. Translation gives CASSFSVYEQYF.

Turning to this clone: The same CDR3 is also encoded by other DNA sequences in this sample. This chain uses TRBV18 with TRBJ1-1, with no clear D. The CDR3 totals 13 residues. The V end was cut by 3 bases, the J end by 1 base, with 6 bases between. Germline V lookup: CDR1 KGHSH, CDR2 LQKENI. Here the CDR3 reads CASSPDKNTEAFF. CDR3 DNA: TGTGCCAGCTCACCCGACAAGAACACTGAAGCTTTCTTT.

The V and J genes are TRBV18 and TRBJ1-3; 8 bases are a match to TRBD1. The CDR3 totals 16 residues. V trimming: 2 bases; J trimming: 0 bases; junction bases outside the gene matches: 3. Germline CDR1 is KGHSH and CDR2 is LQKENI. CDR3 amino acids: CASSPTGTGSGNTIYF. For the CDR3, the DNA is TGTGCCAGCTCACCAACCGGGACAGGCTCTGGAAACACCATATATTTT.

CDR3 nucleotides: TGTGCCAGCAGCCCCCGCCCGAATAGCGGAGAGACCCAGTACTTC. As protein: CASSPRPNSGETQYF. The chain joins TRBV9 to TRBJ2-5; D might be TRBD2 (6 bases). The CDR3 is 15 amino acids. Germline assignment: CDR1 SGDLS and CDR2 YYNGEE. The germline V and J ends were trimmed by 4 bases and 4 bases, with 17 bases remaining between them.

The chain recombines TRBV28 with TRBJ2-1; 9 bases fit TRBD2. Germline CDR1 and CDR2: MDHEN and SYDVKM. The CDR3 has 17 residues. V shed 4 bases and J 10 bases; nucleotides not matched to a gene: 17. This CDR3 reads CASSSQLLLAGRPEQFF. The CDR3 bases are TGTGCCAGCAGTTCTCAGCTCTTACTAGCGGGCCGGCCAGAGCAGTTCTTC.

A word on this clone: The germline gene is not matched at one end of the junction; a read error may be the cause. V gene TRBV6-1 combines with J gene TRBJ1-2; 7 bases fit TRBD1. This CDR3 has 15 residues. Germline-derived CDR1 and CDR2 are MNHNS and SASEGT. In DNA form, the CDR3 reads TGTGCCAGCACTGAAGGGGGCAGGCCGGGGGATGGCTACACCTTC. Protein product: CASTEGGRPGDGYTF.